The rows below give T cell receptor beta chains drawn from one sample of a study of blood T cell repertoires in COVID-19. This table comes from immunoSEQ multiplex PCR, and its TCRdb copy is limited to in-frame clones, with some not included. The sample shows under 100,000 clones, around four fifths of them seen only once. Sequencing was carried out using peripheral blood. The receptors stem from a woman between 65 and 79 years old with active or convalescent COVID-19. The CDR3 runs from the conserved cysteine through the conserved F or W. A D gene is named only where the DNA matches it firmly. Size is omitted from some rows. Given values are once, few, many or a class for expanded clones.

TRBJ2-1	TRBV7-6	15	.	TRBD2	TGTGCCAGCAGCCCGATAGCGGGGGAGGGCAATGAGCAGTTCTTC	CASSPIAGEGNEQFF
TRBJ2-7	TRBV24-1	14	once	.	TGTGCCACCAGTGAGTCAGGGTCAGCCTACGAGCAGTACTTC	CATSESGSAYEQYF
TRBJ1-5	TRBV6-1	14	.	.	TGTGCCAGCAGTGAGTACTATAGCAATCAGCCCCAGCATTTT	CASSEYYSNQPQHF
TRBJ2-7	TRBV7-2	13	.	.	TGTGCCAGCAGCTTGCGGGGATCCTACGAGCAGTACTTC	CASSLRGSYEQYF
TRBJ2-7	TRBV7-2	14	.	.	TGTGCCAGCAGTTTAGAGTGGGGCCCCTACGAGCAGTACTTC	CASSLEWGPYEQYF
TRBJ1-5	TRBV7-2	15	.	TRBD1	TGTGCCAGCAGCTTGACAGGGTACGGCAATCAGCCCCAGCATTTT	CASSLTGYGNQPQHF
TRBJ1-1	TRBV11-2	14	few	.	TGTGCCAGCACTCTAGCATGGCGAGACACTGAAGCTTTCTTT	CASTLAWRDTEAFF
TRBJ2-7	TRBV6-5	14	few	TRBD1	TGTGCCAGCAGTTTGATAGGGACAGGGGTCGAGCAGTACTTC	CASSLIGTGVEQYF
TRBJ1-2	TRBV10-3	12	.	.	TGTGCCATCAGTGAGACAGGGTCTGGCTACACCTTC	CAISETGSGYTF
TRBJ1-4	TRBV11-2	18	.	TRBD1	TGTGCCAGCAGCTCGTTACCGGGACAGGGTACGACTAATGAAAAACTGTTTTTT	CASSSLPGQGTTNEKLFF
TRBJ2-1	TRBV9	16	.	TRBD1	TGTGCCAGCAGCGTAGGGGGCAGGGGACAGTACAATGAGCAGTTCTTC	CASSVGGRGQYNEQFF
TRBJ1-1	TRBV18	15	.	TRBD1	TGTGCCAGCTCAGCGTCAGGGGGCGTGAACACTGAAGCTTTCTTT	CASSASGGVNTEAFF
TRBJ2-2	TRBV7-2	13	.	.	TGTGCCAGCAGCTTATGGGTCACCCAGGGGCTGTTTTTT	CASSLWVTQGLFF
TRBJ1-1	TRBV18	15	.	.	TGTGCCAGCTCCCCGACCCGGACAGAGAACACTGAAGCTTTCTTT	CASSPTRTENTEAFF
TRBJ1-4	TRBV10-3	15	.	.	TGTGCCATCAGTGAGTCGTGGGGGGATCGTGAAAAACTGTTTTTT	CAISESWGDREKLFF
TRBJ1-1	TRBV6-5	14	.	TRBD1	TGTGCCAGCAGCCCCGGGACAGGGGGACTTGAAGCTTTCTTT	CASSPGTGGLEAFF
TRBJ2-3	TRBV7-2	18	.	TRBD2	TGTGCCAGCAGCTTAAGGGGCCTGACTAGCGGGGGGTCAGATACGCAGTATTTT	CASSLRGLTSGGSDTQYF
TRBJ2-5	TRBV2	16	.	.	TGTGCCAGCAGAGAGAGGTCAGGGGTACCACAGGGGACCCAGTACTTC	CASRERSGVPQGTQYF
TRBJ1-1	TRBV5-1	14	once	TRBD1	TGCGCCAGCAGCTCAGGGACAGGGAGCACTGAAGCTTTCTTT	CASSSGTGSTEAFF
TRBJ1-2	TRBV5-4	13	.	.	TGTGCCAGCAGCTTGAGGGGGTCCTATGGCTACACCTTC	CASSLRGSYGYTF
TRBJ1-1	TRBV18	16	.	TRBD1	TGTGCCAGCTCACCAGGGACAGGGCCCTTGAACACTGAAGCTTTCTTT	CASSPGTGPLNTEAFF
TRBJ2-1	TRBV4-1	15	.	TRBD2	TGCGCCAGCAGCCAAGATACGGGACTAGCGGGGGAAAAGTTCTTC	CASSQDTGLAGEKFF
TRBJ2-3	TRBV5-4	16	.	TRBD2	TGTGCCAGCAGCTTGGAGGTAGCGGGGGGGTCAGATACGCAGTATTTT	CASSLEVAGGSDTQYF